This T cell receptor (beta chain) came from a study of CD8+CD57+ T cells in acquired aplastic anemia (dated by TCRdb to the late 2010s). With regard to the full study: Extracted DNA from sorted CD4+ and CD8+ cells averaged around 3.4 ug, ranging from roughly 0.17 to 27.4 ug. An average of roughly 10 million reads for CD4+ cells and approximately 11 million reads for CD8+ cells was obtained from healthy donor samples.

In this study, sorted CD4+ and CD8+ T cells from the blood of healthy subjects and of severe aplastic anemia patients had their TCR repertoires deep-sequenced. Ficoll-Paque density gradient centrifugation was used to isolate peripheral blood mononuclear cells. Before DNA extraction, CD4+ and CD8+ T cells were sorted with FACS or magnetic beads. Genomic DNA was used as template for profiling of TCR beta VDJ combinations and CDR3 sequences. An Illumina HiSeq 2000 was the platform used for TCR repertoire sequencing. On the study's bioinformatics: TRBV/TRBJ rearrangement plots, CDR3 size and DJ length profiles, and Simpson's diversity index were used to assess repertoires. The most abundant DNA sequence in the deep sequencing data was taken as the immunodominant clone. CDR3 amino acid sequences were checked for sharing between subjects and were compared against published repertoires and the VDJdb database. Starting from the raw public reads, TCRdb applied fastp trimming at Q25, assembled clones with MiXCR and retained in-frame beta chains. Rows merge per CDR3 protein into single entries with the most common DNA and genes. TCRdb's processing, not the study's, gives the V and J calls here. This sample is represented by some 140,000 distinct CDR3 sequences; more than 35% of them were singletons. The ten largest account for less than 8.5% of the sample.

V sheds 1 base and J sheds 0 bases, leaving 8 bases between their ends. CDR1 is given as DFQATT and CDR2 as SNEGSKA, both from the germline V gene (reference sequence). The CDR3 starts with the cysteine, ends with the phenylalanine, and has 14 residues. Only the CDR3 DNA is retained, 42 bases long and in frame from the first base. Results the study describes overall, beyond this receptor: Twenty-nine CD8+ CDR3 sequences were shared between patients and controls but appeared highly expressed in patients and within their immunodominant clones. Patients and healthy controls showed no significant difference in CD8+ Simpson's diversity (P=0.060).

This clonotype was observed at least ten times. This clone's antigen is unknown. One base away there is no much larger clone; base qualities are not given. This sequence originates from a human donor in good health, serving as a control. Sequencing was performed on sorted CD4+, CD8+, or CD8+CD57+ T cells (not recorded which) from PBMCs. The chain couples TRBV20-1 to TRBJ2-3; a tentative D match to TRBD1 spans 5 bases. The nucleotide sequence is TGCAGTGCTAGAGGGGGCCAGAGCACAGATACGCAGTATTTT. This translates into CSARGGQSTDTQYF.